These T cell receptor beta chains were read from a single sample in a study of CD8 T cells in ankylosing spondylitis. A single record per CDR3 protein comes from TCRdb applying MiXCR to the 5' RACE reads. This table has 300,000 to 350,000 distinct CDR3 sequences, around 10% appearing once. The source material was blood, either unsorted or a sorted T cell fraction (not recorded which). These TCRs come from a female donor with ankylosing spondylitis or in good health (not recorded which). Each CDR3 is given with its conserved first and last residue. The order of the fields is J gene, V gene, D gene, clone size, CDR3 protein, CDR3 DNA. The D gene is left open where the match is weak. Size is omitted from some rows. Given values are once, few, many or a class for expanded clones.

j_call: TRBJ1-5
v_call: TRBV7-2
d_call: NA
clone_size: NA
cdr3_aa: CASSYGRYSNQPQHF
cdr3_nt: TGTGCCAGCAGCTACGGAAGGTATAGCAATCAGCCCCAGCATTTT

j_call: TRBJ2-5
v_call: TRBV5-5
d_call: NA
clone_size: many
cdr3_aa: CASQRSSQETQYF
cdr3_nt: TGTGCCAGTCAAAGGTCCAGCCAAGAGACCCAGTACTTC

j_call: TRBJ1-6
v_call: TRBV28
d_call: NA
clone_size: many
cdr3_aa: CASKRAYNSPLHF
cdr3_nt: TGTGCCAGCAAAAGGGCCTATAATTCACCCCTCCACTTT

j_call: TRBJ2-3
v_call: TRBV5-1
d_call: TRBD2
clone_size: many
cdr3_aa: CASSLPLAGLRTDTQYF
cdr3_nt: TGCGCCAGCAGCTTACCCCTAGCGGGACTACGCACAGATACGCAGTATTTT

j_call: TRBJ2-3
v_call: TRBV20-1
d_call: TRBD2
clone_size: many
cdr3_aa: CSASASGGAVSQYF
cdr3_nt: TGCAGTGCTTCCGCTAGCGGGGGGGCGGTTTCGCAGTATTTT

j_call: TRBJ2-1
v_call: TRBV5-1
d_call: TRBD2
clone_size: many
cdr3_aa: CASSLAGGRSYNEQFF
cdr3_nt: TGCGCCAGCAGCTTGGCGGGGGGAAGGTCCTACAATGAGCAGTTCTTC

j_call: TRBJ1-4
v_call: TRBV28
d_call: NA
clone_size: once
cdr3_aa: CASSYGSTTNEKLFF
cdr3_nt: TGTGCCAGCAGTTACGGAAGTACAACTAATGAAAAACTGTTTTTT

j_call: TRBJ2-3
v_call: TRBV6-2/TRBV6-3
d_call: TRBD1
clone_size: few
cdr3_aa: CASTPGTGLGTDTQYF
cdr3_nt: TGTGCCAGCACCCCAGGGACAGGGTTAGGCACAGATACGCAGTATTTT

j_call: TRBJ2-7
v_call: TRBV20-1
d_call: TRBD2
clone_size: many
cdr3_aa: CSASTGTSGAYEQYF
cdr3_nt: TGCAGTGCTTCTACCGGGACTAGCGGAGCCTACGAGCAGTACTTC

j_call: TRBJ2-2
v_call: TRBV7-3
d_call: NA
clone_size: NA
cdr3_aa: CASSLKAGAANTGELFF
cdr3_nt: TGTGCCAGCAGCTTAAAGGCGGGGGCAGCTAACACCGGGGAGCTGTTTTTT

j_call: TRBJ2-7
v_call: TRBV20-1
d_call: TRBD1
clone_size: NA
cdr3_aa: CSARGGQGVYEQYF
cdr3_nt: TGCAGTGCTAGAGGGGGACAGGGGGTCTACGAGCAGTACTTC

j_call: TRBJ1-5
v_call: TRBV5-1
d_call: NA
clone_size: NA
cdr3_aa: CASSLEGFVNQPQHF
cdr3_nt: TGCGCCAGCAGCTTGGAGGGGTTCGTCAATCAGCCCCAGCATTTT

j_call: TRBJ2-7
v_call: TRBV7-2
d_call: NA
clone_size: many
cdr3_aa: CASSLVRREHEQYF
cdr3_nt: TGTGCCAGCAGCTTAGTTCGCCGGGAGCACGAGCAGTACTTC

j_call: TRBJ2-7
v_call: TRBV5-1
d_call: TRBD1
clone_size: many
cdr3_aa: CASSGGTGSFYEQYF
cdr3_nt: TGCGCCAGCAGCGGCGGGACAGGGTCATTCTACGAGCAGTACTTC

j_call: TRBJ1-1
v_call: TRBV5-1
d_call: NA
clone_size: many
cdr3_aa: CASSLDGSGTEAFF
cdr3_nt: TGCGCCAGCAGCCTGGACGGGTCGGGCACTGAAGCTTTCTTT

j_call: TRBJ2-2
v_call: TRBV7-2
d_call: NA
clone_size: many
cdr3_aa: CASSSLGGGTGELFF
cdr3_nt: TGTGCCAGCAGTTCCCTCGGCGGAGGGACCGGGGAGCTGTTTTTT

j_call: TRBJ2-2
v_call: TRBV12-3/TRBV12-4
d_call: NA
clone_size: many
cdr3_aa: CASRSGTVNTGELFF
cdr3_nt: TGTGCCAGCCGATCCGGGACCGTTAACACCGGGGAGCTGTTTTTT

j_call: TRBJ1-5
v_call: TRBV5-1
d_call: NA
clone_size: many
cdr3_aa: CASSLSGYSNQPQHF
cdr3_nt: TGCGCCAGCAGCTTGTCTGGGTATAGCAATCAGCCCCAGCATTTT

j_call: TRBJ2-1
v_call: TRBV7-3
d_call: NA
clone_size: many
cdr3_aa: CASSSLANNEQFF
cdr3_nt: TGTGCCAGCAGCTCCTTAGCTAACAATGAGCAGTTCTTC

j_call: TRBJ2-2
v_call: TRBV12-3/TRBV12-4
d_call: NA
clone_size: few
cdr3_aa: CASSPPRYAGELFF
cdr3_nt: TGTGCCAGCAGCCCCCCACGATATGCCGGGGAGCTGTTTTTT

j_call: TRBJ1-1
v_call: TRBV20-1
d_call: NA
clone_size: few
cdr3_aa: CSAEDRAILGDTEAFF
cdr3_nt: TGCAGTGCAGAGGACAGAGCTATTCTGGGGGACACTGAAGCTTTCTTT

j_call: TRBJ2-1
v_call: TRBV10-3
d_call: TRBD2
clone_size: few
cdr3_aa: CAISERGTSGANEQFF
cdr3_nt: TGTGCCATCAGTGAGCGGGGGACTAGCGGGGCTAATGAGCAGTTCTTC

j_call: TRBJ2-2
v_call: TRBV20-1
d_call: TRBD1
clone_size: few
cdr3_aa: CSAREARQGNTGELFF
cdr3_nt: TGCAGTGCTAGAGAGGCCCGACAGGGGAACACCGGGGAGCTGTTTTTT

j_call: TRBJ2-3
v_call: TRBV12-3/TRBV12-4
d_call: NA
clone_size: many
cdr3_aa: CASRVAPDTQYF
cdr3_nt: TGTGCCAGCCGCGTTGCCCCAGATACGCAGTATTTT

j_call: TRBJ2-1
v_call: TRBV15
d_call: NA
clone_size: many
cdr3_aa: CATSADRSAYNEQFF
cdr3_nt: TGTGCCACCAGCGCCGACCGGTCCGCCTACAATGAGCAGTTCTTC

j_call: TRBJ1-5
v_call: TRBV18
d_call: TRBD1
clone_size: NA
cdr3_aa: CASSRGTDNQPQHF
cdr3_nt: TGTGCCAGCTCGCGAGGGACAGACAATCAGCCCCAGCATTTT

j_call: TRBJ2-2
v_call: TRBV27
d_call: NA
clone_size: NA
cdr3_aa: CASSYGSWERTGELFF
cdr3_nt: TGTGCCAGCAGTTATGGGTCATGGGAGAGAACCGGGGAGCTGTTTTTT

j_call: TRBJ2-5
v_call: TRBV7-7
d_call: TRBD2
clone_size: many
cdr3_aa: CASSWGLAGGPIGETQYF
cdr3_nt: TGTGCCAGCAGCTGGGGACTAGCGGGAGGGCCTATAGGAGAGACCCAGTACTTC

j_call: TRBJ2-7
v_call: TRBV28
d_call: NA
clone_size: many
cdr3_aa: CASSPLGPLSYEQYF
cdr3_nt: TGTGCCAGCAGCCCCCTAGGGCCCCTCTCCTACGAGCAGTACTTC

j_call: TRBJ1-1
v_call: TRBV20-1
d_call: TRBD1
clone_size: many
cdr3_aa: CSAKPGTGVSEAFF
cdr3_nt: TGCAGTGCTAAGCCCGGGACAGGGGTCTCAGAAGCTTTCTTT

j_call: TRBJ1-1
v_call: TRBV5-8
d_call: NA
clone_size: many
cdr3_aa: CASSFASFEGFF
cdr3_nt: TGTGCCAGCAGCTTTGCCTCGTTTGAGGGTTTCTTT

j_call: TRBJ2-7
v_call: TRBV2
d_call: TRBD1
clone_size: NA
cdr3_aa: CASSDRGQGAIYEQYF
cdr3_nt: TGTGCCAGCAGTGACCGAGGGCAGGGGGCGATTTACGAGCAGTACTTC

j_call: TRBJ2-3
v_call: TRBV12-5
d_call: TRBD2
clone_size: few
cdr3_aa: CASGLGLTSGSDTQYF
cdr3_nt: TGTGCTAGTGGTTTGGGCCTTACTAGCGGGAGTGATACGCAGTATTTT

j_call: TRBJ2-1
v_call: TRBV20-1
d_call: NA
clone_size: many
cdr3_aa: CSALRMGGGEQFF
cdr3_nt: TGCAGTGCTCTCCGGATGGGGGGTGGGGAGCAGTTCTTC

j_call: TRBJ1-6
v_call: TRBV20-1
d_call: NA
clone_size: few
cdr3_aa: CSAKDFPRGSPLHF
cdr3_nt: TGCAGTGCTAAAGACTTCCCAAGAGGATCACCCCTCCACTTT

j_call: TRBJ1-6
v_call: TRBV28
d_call: NA
clone_size: NA
cdr3_aa: CASSTPGPGGKEPLHF
cdr3_nt: TGTGCCAGCAGTACCCCGGGACCCGGGGGAAAGGAACCCCTCCACTTT

j_call: TRBJ2-3
v_call: TRBV28
d_call: NA
clone_size: many
cdr3_aa: CASSSWRAVNTDTQYF
cdr3_nt: TGTGCCAGCAGCTCTTGGAGGGCCGTAAACACAGATACGCAGTATTTT

j_call: TRBJ2-5
v_call: TRBV20-1
d_call: NA
clone_size: NA
cdr3_aa: CSASRGREETQYF
cdr3_nt: TGCAGTGCTAGTCGGGGACGAGAAGAGACCCAGTACTTC

j_call: TRBJ2-2
v_call: TRBV7-2
d_call: TRBD2
clone_size: NA
cdr3_aa: CASSLVTSRDTGELFF
cdr3_nt: TGTGCCAGCAGCTTAGTGACTAGCAGAGACACCGGGGAGCTGTTTTTT

j_call: TRBJ1-1
v_call: TRBV19
d_call: NA
clone_size: few
cdr3_aa: CATTRGDLRENTEAFF
cdr3_nt: TGTGCCACGACACGAGGAGATCTCAGGGAAAACACTGAAGCTTTCTTT

j_call: TRBJ2-2
v_call: TRBV7-2
d_call: NA
clone_size: many
cdr3_aa: CASSRSSAGELFF
cdr3_nt: TGTGCCAGCAGCAGATCTAGCGCCGGGGAGCTGTTTTTT

j_call: TRBJ1-2
v_call: TRBV20-1
d_call: NA
clone_size: NA
cdr3_aa: CSARVQGRRTGGYTF
cdr3_nt: TGCAGTGCTAGAGTACAGGGTAGGAGGACGGGGGGCTACACCTTC

j_call: TRBJ1-5
v_call: TRBV20-1
d_call: NA
clone_size: many
cdr3_aa: CSAQQDSNQPQHF
cdr3_nt: TGCAGTGCTCAACAGGATTCCAATCAGCCCCAGCATTTT

j_call: TRBJ1-4
v_call: TRBV11-2
d_call: NA
clone_size: few
cdr3_aa: CASSLYRRPEKLFF
cdr3_nt: TGTGCCAGCAGCTTATACAGGCGACCTGAAAAACTGTTTTTT

j_call: TRBJ2-1
v_call: TRBV20-1
d_call: NA
clone_size: many
cdr3_aa: CSAQQGSSYNEQFF
cdr3_nt: TGCAGTGCTCAACAGGGATCCTCCTACAATGAGCAGTTCTTC

j_call: TRBJ2-1
v_call: TRBV4-3
d_call: TRBD2
clone_size: few
cdr3_aa: CASSQDETSGPNNEQFF
cdr3_nt: TGCGCCAGCAGCCAAGATGAGACTAGCGGACCAAACAATGAGCAGTTCTTC

j_call: TRBJ1-1
v_call: TRBV7-2
d_call: NA
clone_size: many
cdr3_aa: CASSLKRGGEAFF
cdr3_nt: TGTGCCAGCAGCTTGAAGAGGGGAGGTGAAGCTTTCTTT

j_call: TRBJ1-2
v_call: TRBV5-1
d_call: TRBD1
clone_size: few
cdr3_aa: CASSLGTGEVGYTF
cdr3_nt: TGCGCCAGCAGCTTGGGGACAGGGGAGGTTGGCTACACCTTC

j_call: TRBJ1-1
v_call: TRBV10-3
d_call: NA
clone_size: many
cdr3_aa: CAISESTRTDEAFF
cdr3_nt: TGTGCCATCAGTGAGTCGACCCGGACAGATGAAGCTTTCTTT

j_call: TRBJ2-7
v_call: TRBV10-2
d_call: NA
clone_size: many
cdr3_aa: CASRGDRYEQYF
cdr3_nt: TGCGCCAGCAGAGGAGACCGCTACGAGCAGTACTTC

j_call: TRBJ2-7
v_call: TRBV4-1
d_call: TRBD2
clone_size: many
cdr3_aa: CASSQDKDSGGSTSYEQYF
cdr3_nt: TGCGCCAGCAGCCAAGATAAGGATAGCGGGGGGTCAACAAGCTACGAGCAGTACTTC

j_call: TRBJ1-6
v_call: TRBV27
d_call: NA
clone_size: many
cdr3_aa: CASSLNSGHYNSPLHF
cdr3_nt: TGTGCCAGCAGTTTGAATTCGGGGCACTATAATTCACCCCTCCACTTT

j_call: TRBJ2-1
v_call: TRBV7-2
d_call: NA
clone_size: many
cdr3_aa: CASISPRGGEQFF
cdr3_nt: TGTGCCAGCATCTCACCCAGAGGGGGTGAGCAGTTCTTC

j_call: TRBJ2-1
v_call: TRBV2
d_call: NA
clone_size: many
cdr3_aa: CASSGLNEQFF
cdr3_nt: TGTGCCAGCAGTGGATTAAATGAGCAGTTCTTC

j_call: TRBJ2-1
v_call: TRBV6-5
d_call: NA
clone_size: many
cdr3_aa: CASSSSGVVVHNEQFF
cdr3_nt: TGTGCCAGCAGTTCTTCAGGGGTCGTGGTTCACAATGAGCAGTTCTTC

j_call: TRBJ2-1
v_call: TRBV20-1
d_call: TRBD2
clone_size: many
cdr3_aa: CSARVGGQSYNEQFF
cdr3_nt: TGCAGTGCTAGAGTGGGAGGGCAGTCCTACAATGAGCAGTTCTTC

j_call: TRBJ1-1
v_call: TRBV5-1
d_call: NA
clone_size: many
cdr3_aa: CASSLETSLTNTEAFF
cdr3_nt: TGCGCCAGCAGCTTGGAAACTTCCCTTACGAACACTGAAGCTTTCTTT

j_call: TRBJ2-4
v_call: TRBV3-1
d_call: NA
clone_size: NA
cdr3_aa: CASSQDFGWAKNIQYF
cdr3_nt: TGTGCCAGCAGCCAAGATTTTGGGTGGGCCAAAAACATTCAGTACTTC